The T cell receptor beta chain described here comes from a study of human T cells and chemical hapten exposure. On the study more broadly: Patch tests put 0.01% DPC on the upper back, read at 6 days.

Via MiXCR, TCRdb re-called the RACE reads, giving one row per CDR3 protein. Among 300,000 to 350,000 distinct CDR3 sequences listed, about 7% were seen once. Time point here: patch test 1, 2 weeks after DPC sensitization. Treatment meaning: therapeutic diphenylcyclopropenone sensitization with weekly scalp DPC. Trimming took off 2 bases at V and 0 bases at J, with 4 bases between the two ends. The CDR3 contains 13 residues. The germline gives CDR1 MNHEY, CDR2 SVGAGI. At least ten counts were recorded for this clonotype. The chain carries TRBV6-5 and TRBJ1-1; D call uncertain. The source material was whole blood, sampled in connection with sensitization to the hapten diphenylcyclopropenone (DPC). The source of this sequence is a woman aged 18-29 years with alopecia areata. Some clones in this sample may be carry-over from other donors' samples. CDR3 loop: CASSYSLNTEAFF. CDR3 nucleotide sequence: TGTGCCAGCAGTTACAGTTTGAACACTGAAGCTTTCTTT.